A single sample gave rise to the 25 T cell receptor beta chains below, sequenced in a study of T-cell memory formation after mild COVID-19 (dated by TCRdb to the early 2020s). Library preparation used 5' RACE. The data were produced on an Illumina NovaSeq 6000. TCRdb reworked the public reads: Q25 trimming with fastp, MiXCR clone assembly, productive beta chains retained. Every CDR3 protein is listed once, alongside the most common genes and DNA of its rows. For this sample there are 530,000 or so distinct CDR3 sequences; 17% appear just once. Less than 10% of the sample belongs to the ten largest clones. Sequencing used PBMCs or a T cell subset sorted from them (not recorded which). These receptors were collected from an adult woman who had mild COVID-19 (a few samples of this study predate the infection). The sample titles of this study are shuffled in the database, so cell type and time point are left out; the donor was told from shared clones.

The chain links TRBV29-1 to TRBJ2-1; D not certain. CDR1 SQVTM and CDR2 ANQGSEA come from the germline V gene. The CDR3 length is 13 residues. Trimming took off 8 bases at V and 0 bases at J, with 11 bases between the two ends. The CDR3 here is CSSCLPSYNEQFF. CDR3 sequence (DNA): TGCAGCTCTTGTCTACCCTCCTACAATGAGCAGTTCTTC.

The rearrangement joins TRBV4-1 to TRBJ2-5; either TRBD1 or TRBD2 may supply D (6 bases each). Trimming left V 5 bases short and J 4 bases short, with 26 bases between. The CDR3 length is 18 residues. CDR1 and CDR2 (germline): MGHRA, YSYEKL. The CDR3 protein is CASSALGLRGRGRETQYF. DNA for the CDR3: TGCGCCAGCAGCGCATTAGGACTAAGGGGCAGGGGACGAGAGACCCAGTACTTC.

The chain links TRBV12-3 or TRBV12-4 to TRBJ2-1; D is uncertain. V was clipped by 7 bases and J by 7 bases, with 17 bases between them. There are 14 residues in the CDR3. In nucleotides, the CDR3 is TGTGCCAGCACCAGAAATGACGGTATGAATGAGCAGTTCTTC. It codes for CASTRNDGMNEQFF.

The sample holds a few counts of this clonotype. The chain combines TRBV6-4 with TRBJ2-1; 14 bases line up with TRBD2. After removal of 6 bases from V and 6 bases from J, the junction contained 7 bases not matched to a gene. CDR1 and CDR2 (germline): MRHNA, SNTAGT. The CDR3 sequence is 16 residues long. For the CDR3, the DNA is TGTGCCAGCAGCGGGGCCGGGACTAGCGGGAGCAATGAGCAGTTCTTC. Translating it yields CASSGAGTSGSNEQFF.

Only a few counts were recorded for this clonotype. Sequence at one end of the junction differs from germline and may be a read error. The chain links TRBV6-5 to TRBJ1-2, with 11 positions matching TRBD1. The CDR3 length is 12 residues. CDR1 and CDR2 from the germline V gene are MNHEY and SVGAGI. CDR3 in amino acids: CASSSGTGGKIF. The CDR3 region has the DNA TGTGCCAGCAGTTCCGGGACAGGGGGAAAAATATTC.

The chain combines TRBV3-1 with TRBJ2-3; D unresolved. The CDR3 consists of 15 residues. Germline lookup yields CDR1 LGHDT and CDR2 YNNKEL (reference sequence). Trimming took off 3 bases at V and 6 bases at J, with 16 bases between the two ends. The CDR3 loop reads CASSQGFGMRDTQYF. The DNA for the CDR3 is TGTGCCAGCAGCCAGGGATTCGGAATGAGGGATACGCAGTATTTT.

This clonotype has a handful of counts. The chain is built from TRBV5-1 and TRBJ1-1, with a tentative D call TRBD1 (5 bases). Per germline, CDR1 SGHRS and CDR2 YFSETQ. Trimming stripped 1 base from V and 0 bases from J, with 13 bases between. CDR3 size: 16 residues. In DNA, the CDR3 is TGCGCCAGCAGCTTGTTGGTTCGGGGGATGAACACTGAAGCTTTCTTT. It encodes CASSLLVRGMNTEAFF.

The chain carries TRBV7-2 and TRBJ1-3; 10 nucleotides align to TRBD1. Looked up from germline, CDR1 is SGHTA and CDR2 is FQGNSA. With 4 bases clipped from V and 7 bases from J, the junction kept 1 base outside the gene matches. The CDR3 sequence is 13 residues long. This CDR3 is CASSWTGGNTIYF. CDR3 bases: TGTGCCAGCAGCTGGACAGGGGGGAACACCATATATTTT.

The chain recombines TRBV20-1 with TRBJ2-7; D gene ambiguous. V gave up 3 bases and J gave up 2 bases, with 14 bases separating them. From germline, CDR1 is DFQATT and CDR2 SNEGSKA (reference sequence). CDR3 length equals 14 residues. The CDR3 DNA follows: TGCAGTGCTAGTCGCAGGAGCGCTACCTACGAGCAGTACTTC. Its translation is CSASRRSATYEQYF.

This clonotype showed up many times. The chain is built from TRBV12-3 or TRBV12-4 and TRBJ2-1, with D perhaps given as TRBD1 or TRBD2 (5 bases each). This CDR3 comprises 14 residues. V gave up 5 bases and J gave up 5 bases, with 13 bases separating them. The CDR3 loop reads CASSPFRDDNEQFF. CDR3 DNA sequence: TGTGCCAGCAGTCCCTTCAGGGACGACAATGAGCAGTTCTTC.

This clonotype was counted at least ten times. J is TRBJ2-1 and V is TRBV5-1, with D unclear. CDR3 length: 14 amino acids. Trimming left V 0 bases short and J 5 bases short, with 9 bases between. The germline V gene encodes CDR1 SGHRS and CDR2 YFSETQ. The CDR3 coding sequence is TGCGCCAGCAGCTTGGATGCGCGGAACAATGAGCAGTTCTTC. Translation: CASSLDARNNEQFF. Filled out from reference TRBV5-1 and TRBJ2-1, the complete variable domain reads KAGVTQTPRYLIKTRGQQVTLSCSPISGHRSVSWYQQTPGQGLQFLFEYFSETQRNKGNFPGRFSGRQFSNSRSEMNVSTLELGDSALYLCASSLDARNNEQFFGPGTRLTVL.

This clonotype came up a few times. The V and J genes are TRBV30 and TRBJ2-3; unclear D gene. Germline assignment: CDR1 GTSNPN and CDR2 SVGIG (reference sequence). The V and J ends lost 4 bases and 0 bases respectively, with 11 bases between them. The CDR3 runs 14 residues. DNA of the CDR3: TGTGCCTGGAAGCCGCACACTAGCACAGATACGCAGTATTTT. Protein: CAWKPHTSTDTQYF.

This chain uses TRBV5-5 with TRBJ2-1; D is possibly TRBD1 or TRBD2 (6 bases each). The CDR3 spans 16 residues. The germline gives CDR1 SGHKS, CDR2 YYEKEE (reference sequence). Trimming left V 4 bases short and J 6 bases short, with 20 bases between. The CDR3 here is CASSGGGAGALNEQFF. For the CDR3, the DNA is TGTGCCAGCAGCGGGGGCGGGGCAGGGGCCCTCAATGAGCAGTTCTTC.

This clonotype has a handful of counts. V usage is TRBV24-1 and J usage is TRBJ2-3, with a tentative D call TRBD2 (6 bases). V was trimmed by 0 bases and J by 5 bases, leaving 11 bases between them. Germline CDR1 KGHDR, CDR2 SFDVKD. The CDR3 sequence is 15 residues long. CDR3 bases: TGTGCCACCAGTGATTTGGTACTAGCAGGAGATACGCAGTATTTT. Protein: CATSDLVLAGDTQYF.

This clonotype has just a few counts. The chain combines TRBV5-4 with TRBJ1-1, with 8 bases that match TRBD1. The ends lost 4 bases at V and 3 bases at J; junction bases unmatched: 8. CDR1 and CDR2 (germline): SGHNT, YYREEE (reference sequence). The CDR3 extends over 15 amino acids. DNA of the CDR3: TGTGCCAGCAGCCCGAACCAGGGGGCGTACACTGAAGCTTTCTTT. It encodes CASSPNQGAYTEAFF.

In nucleotides, the CDR3 is TGTGCCAGCAGTTACAGTGGCAGAGCGAACACTGAAGCTTTCTTT. It yields the protein CASSYSGRANTEAFF. The chain employs TRBV6-2 or TRBV6-3 and TRBJ1-1; the D is unclear. With 2 bases removed from V and 1 base from J, the gap between germline ends came to 11 bases. This CDR3 comprises 15 residues. The V gene's germline CDR1 is MNHEY and CDR2 SVGEGT.

The rearrangement joins TRBV20-1 to TRBJ1-2; 9 bases match TRBD1. The CDR3 length is 16 residues. From germline, CDR1 is DFQATT and CDR2 SNEGSKA (reference sequence). Trimming removed 0 bases from V and 4 bases from J; junction bases left unmatched: 9. The DNA for the CDR3 is TGCAGTGCTAGAGAGCCAACAGGGGGCGCGGGCTATGGCTACACCTTC. This gives the protein CSAREPTGGAGYGYTF.

This clonotype has only a few counts. V usage is TRBV7-2 and J usage is TRBJ2-1; TRBD2 aligns across 11 bases. Germline lookup yields CDR1 SGHTA and CDR2 FQGNSA. The junction had 11 bases not matched to a gene; V was cut back by 5 bases and J by 5 bases. This CDR3 has 17 residues. CDR3 coding DNA: TGTGCCAGCAGCATCCGATTAGCGGGGGGGATGAACAATGAGCAGTTCTTC. Residues: CASSIRLAGGMNNEQFF.

This clonotype was counted between two and nine times. The gene calls are TRBV6-5 and TRBJ1-2, with D possibly matching TRBD1 (6 bases). CDR3 length equals 11 residues. Between the trimmed V and J ends, which lost 5 bases and 7 bases, there was a span of 8 bases. Per germline, CDR1 MNHEY and CDR2 SVGAGI. CDR3 residues: CASSPGAGYTF. DNA of the CDR3: TGTGCCAGCAGTCCAGGGGCTGGCTACACCTTC.

The chain uses TRBV5-1 and TRBJ2-5; 9 bases agree with TRBD2. The CDR3 loop spans 18 amino acids. Trimming cost V 5 bases and J 2 bases; bases outside gene matches: 16. CDR1 is SGHRS and CDR2 is YFSETQ in the germline V gene. The chain's CDR3 is CASRGEVAGVWRQETQYF. CDR3 coding DNA: TGCGCCAGCAGAGGGGAAGTAGCGGGAGTATGGAGGCAAGAGACCCAGTACTTC.

Here the CDR3 DNA reads TGTGCCAGCAGCCAACAGGGTAGAGCGACCGGGGAGCTGTTTTTT. Encoded protein: CASSQQGRATGELFF. The rearrangement links TRBV5-6 to TRBJ2-2, with D possibly TRBD1 on 6 matching bases. This CDR3 is 15 amino acids long. V was cut by 4 bases and J by 5 bases, with 15 bases left in between. Germline CDR1 and CDR2: SGHDT and YYEEEE.

This clonotype turned up a few times. The chain combines TRBV29-1 with TRBJ2-5; unclear D gene. Trimming took 2 bases from V and 2 from J, leaving 15 bases between them. The CDR3 sequence is 15 residues long. Germline lookup yields CDR1 SQVTM and CDR2 ANQGSEA. DNA for the CDR3: TGCAGCGTTGAACCTAGGACCGAGTGGCAAGAGACCCAGTACTTC. It encodes CSVEPRTEWQETQYF.

The rearrangement uses TRBV7-9 and TRBJ2-7; D perhaps matches TRBD1 (5 bases). The CDR3 is 14 residues long. Germline loops: CDR1 SEHNR, CDR2 FQNEAQ (reference sequence). The V and J ends lost 7 bases and 0 bases respectively, with 13 bases between them. The CDR3 spells CASNGGDSSYEQYF. The DNA for the CDR3 is TGTGCCAGCAACGGCGGAGACAGCTCCTACGAGCAGTACTTC. Based on the CDR3 plus reference TRBV7-9 and TRBJ2-7, the full variable domain is DTGVSQNPRHKITKRGQNVTFRCDPISEHNRLYWYRQTLGQGPEFLTYFQNEAQLEKSRLLSDRFSAERPKGSFSTLEIQRTEQGDSAMYLCASNGGDSSYEQYFGPGTRLTVT.

The chain joins TRBV19 to TRBJ1-5; weak D call: TRBD1 (6 bases). CDR3 length: 16 residues. CDR1 is LNHDA, CDR2 SQIVND, per germline (reference sequence). Between the trimmed V and J ends, which lost 5 bases and 0 bases, there was a span of 14 bases. The CDR3 is CASSPSTGLSNQPQHF. The CDR3, as DNA: TGTGCCAGTAGTCCTTCGACAGGACTTAGCAATCAGCCCCAGCATTTT.

This rearrangement joins TRBV9 to TRBJ1-2; the D is unclear. Germline values: CDR1 SGDLS, CDR2 YYNGEE. The CDR3 sequence is 15 residues long. V was trimmed by 0 bases and J by 4 bases, leaving 13 bases between them. The CDR3 loop reads CASSVVAGPPYGYTF. CDR3 in DNA: TGTGCCAGCAGCGTAGTAGCGGGCCCCCCCTATGGCTACACCTTC.